This T cell receptor (beta chain) was captured in a study of shared clonotypes between healthy human individuals. In the authors' workflow: Sequence data from immunoSEQ were junction-only and lacked quality scores; consequently, filtering differed. The data were produced by immunoSEQ multiplex PCR, yet TCRdb's version contains in-frame clones alone and is incomplete. Clonal size and the V and J genes are those of that table, whereas D and trimming came from the DNA. Among under 600,000 clones, about 79% were seen once, and the ten largest hold about an eighth. This clone was observed a single time. CDR3 length equals 16 residues. Per the germline V gene, CDR1 is SGHRS and CDR2 is YFSETQ. V was clipped by 3 bases and J by 0 bases; unmatched bases: 6. Only Caucasian adults living in Nashville, Tennessee made up the donor group.

The origin of this receptor is a woman between 35 and 50 years old in good health. Some clones in this sample may be carry-over from other donors' samples. The V call is TRBV5-1, the J call TRBJ2-3; 8 positions agree with TRBD2. The sample consisted of PBMCs. The CDR3 region has the DNA TGCGCCAGCAGCTCGGGGGGGAGAGCTAGCACAGATACGCAGTATTTT. Residues: CASSSGGRASTDTQYF.